The 21 T cell receptor beta chains below all came from one sample that was sequenced in a study of T cells in localized non-small cell lung cancer. Here immunoSEQ multiplex PCR was the method, and the copy in TCRdb shows in-frame clones only, minus some. The sample holds fewer than 40,000 clones; 75% to 90% are singletons and the top ten take about a sixth. The source material was peripheral blood mononuclear cells, sampled before any cancer treatment. The source of these receptors is a man between 40 and 75 years old with stage III lung adenocarcinoma.

V usage is TRBV14 and J usage is TRBJ2-1; 8 bases match TRBD1. From germline, CDR1 is SGHDN and CDR2 FVKESK. V shed 3 bases, J shed 5 bases, and the junction held 9 bases outside the gene matches. The CDR3 is 16 amino acids. The DNA for the CDR3 is TGTGCCAGCAGCCACATCGGCAGGGGGCGCGACAATGAGCAGTTCTTC. Encoded protein: CASSHIGRGRDNEQFF.

This rearrangement joins TRBV4-3 to TRBJ2-7; a weak D match, TRBD2 (6 bases). This CDR3 region has 15 residues. Germline loops: CDR1 LGHNA, CDR2 YSLEER. V was shortened by 0 bases and J by 2 bases, with 11 bases between the two germline ends. CDR3 region: CASSQDSGRTYEQYF. The CDR3, as DNA: TGCGCCAGCAGCCAAGATAGCGGACGAACCTACGAGCAGTACTTC.

The CDR3 loop reads CASSPTGPTGELFF. The CDR3 DNA reads as TGTGCCAGCAGCCCAACAGGGCCCACCGGGGAGCTGTTTTTT. The gene calls are TRBV14 and TRBJ2-2; TRBD1 is a possible D gene (6 bases). Per the germline V gene, CDR1 is SGHDN and CDR2 is FVKESK. The CDR3 runs 14 residues. The ends were cut back, 4 bases at V and 4 bases at J, with 10 bases in the middle. Based on the CDR3 plus reference TRBV14 and TRBJ2-2, the full variable domain is EAGVTQFPSHSVIEKGQTVTLRCDPISGHDNLYWYRRVMGKEIKFLLHFVKESKQDESGMPNNRFLAERTGGTYSTLKVQPAELEDSGVYFCASSPTGPTGELFFGEGSRLTVL.

The chain uses TRBV4-3 and TRBJ2-5, with D perhaps TRBD1 (6 bases). CDR1 is LGHNA, CDR2 YSLEER, per germline. There are 15 residues in the CDR3. Trimming removed 1 base from V and 5 bases from J, with 14 bases in between. This chain's CDR3 is CASSQGNMQGETQYF. CDR3 DNA: TGCGCCAGCAGCCAAGGAAACATGCAGGGGGAGACCCAGTACTTC.

The rearrangement uses TRBV19 and TRBJ2-5; D tentatively fits TRBD1 or TRBD2 (5 bases each). The V end was cut by 2 bases, the J end by 4 bases, with 8 bases between. Germline assignment: CDR1 LNHDA and CDR2 SQIVND (reference sequence). The CDR3 is 13 amino acids. The CDR3 DNA follows: TGTGCCAGTAGTATAACCGGGACAGAGACCCAGTACTTC. Protein sequence: CASSITGTETQYF.

The rearrangement links TRBV27 to TRBJ2-5; D unclear. V was cut by 2 bases and J by 0 bases, with 10 bases left in between. The CDR3 has 15 amino acids. In germline, CDR1 is MNHEY, CDR2 SMNVEV (reference sequence). The CDR3 reads CASSLKGRYQETQYF. In DNA, the CDR3 is TGTGCCAGCAGTTTAAAGGGCAGGTACCAAGAGACCCAGTACTTC.

This clone was recorded only once. The chain carries TRBV2 and TRBJ2-7; the D is unclear. The CDR3 consists of 14 residues. V shed 6 bases and J shed 1 base, with 13 bases lying between them. The germline V gene has CDR1 SNHLY and CDR2 FYNNEI. The CDR3: CASRMEVRSYEQYF. The CDR3 coding sequence is TGTGCCAGCAGGATGGAAGTTAGATCCTACGAGCAGTACTTC.

This rearrangement joins TRBV18 to TRBJ2-1, with D possibly matching TRBD2 (6 bases). Per the germline V gene, CDR1 is KGHSH and CDR2 is LQKENI. Trimming cost V 0 bases and J 3 bases, with 12 bases left between them. There are 16 residues in the CDR3. The DNA for the CDR3 is TGTGCCAGCTCACCACCGGGGGGACGGGACTACAATGAGCAGTTCTTC. It specifies CASSPPGGRDYNEQFF.

This clone was found a few times. The V and J genes are TRBV4-1 and TRBJ1-6; D gene ambiguous. Looked up from germline, CDR1 is MGHRA and CDR2 is YSYEKL. The ends were cut back, 3 bases at V and 4 bases at J, with 16 bases in the middle. The CDR3 sequence is 17 residues long. CDR3 in amino acids: CASSHPNGPEYNSPLHF. The DNA for the CDR3 is TGCGCCAGCAGCCACCCCAACGGTCCGGAGTATAATTCACCCCTCCACTTT.

The rearrangement links TRBV4-3 to TRBJ2-5; maybe TRBD2 (6 bases). Germline CDR1 and CDR2: LGHNA and YSLEER. The germline V and J ends were trimmed by 0 bases and 3 bases, with 11 bases remaining between them. The CDR3 runs to 15 residues. For the CDR3, the DNA is TGCGCCAGCAGCCAAGATCTAGCGTATAAAGAGACCCAGTACTTC. It codes for CASSQDLAYKETQYF.

Turning to this clone: This same CDR3 is encoded by further DNA sequences in the sample. The gene calls are TRBV19 and TRBJ2-1; no clear D gene. The CDR3 covers 11 residues. V was trimmed by 7 bases and J by 3 bases, leaving 4 bases between them. Germline V lookup: CDR1 LNHDA, CDR2 SQIVND (reference sequence). As DNA, the CDR3 is TGTGCCAGTAAAGACTACAATGAGCAGTTCTTC. Amino acids: CASKDYNEQFF.

There are a few counts of this clone. J is TRBJ2-7 and V is TRBV7-8; D perhaps matches TRBD2 (5 bases). This CDR3 spans 17 amino acids. Trimming took 1 base from V and 7 from J, leaving 23 bases between them. Per germline, CDR1 SGHVS and CDR2 FQNEAQ. The CDR3 region is CASSLGRLIGGQPEQYF. CDR3 nucleotides: TGTGCCAGCAGCTTAGGGAGGCTCATAGGAGGCCAGCCAGAGCAGTACTTC.

The CDR3, as DNA: TGTGCCAGCAGCCCGGACGGGGGCTCCTACGAGCAGTACTTC. It yields the protein CASSPDGGSYEQYF. The chain links TRBV5-6 to TRBJ2-7; maybe TRBD2 (6 bases). From germline, CDR1 is SGHDT and CDR2 YYEEEE. Trimming pared 4 bases from V and 0 bases from J, leaving 11 bases between. The CDR3 loop spans 14 amino acids.

The chain employs TRBV7-2 and TRBJ1-2, with a weak D call TRBD1 (6 bases). The V gene's germline CDR1 is SGHTA and CDR2 FQGNSA. The CDR3 has 15 residues. The germline V and J ends were trimmed by 3 bases and 4 bases, with 15 bases remaining between them. CDR3 bases: TGTGCCAGCAGCTTTGATCGCGGACAGATCTATGGCTACACCTTC. Its translation is CASSFDRGQIYGYTF. Variable domain in full (rest from reference TRBV7-2 and TRBJ1-2): GAGVSQSPSNKVTEKGKDVELRCDPISGHTALYWYRQSLGQGLEFLIYFQGNSAPDKSGLPSDRFSAERTGGSVSTLTIQRTQQEDSAVYLCASSFDRGQIYGYTFGSGTRLTVV.

The CDR3 loop reads CASSQDGRNQPQHF. DNA of the CDR3: TGTGCCAGCAGCCAAGATGGCCGGAATCAGCCCCAGCATTTT. This chain joins TRBV4-2 and TRBJ1-5; no definite D call. This CDR3 has 14 amino acids. CDR1 is LGHNA, CDR2 YNFKEQ, per germline. Trimming pared 0 bases from V and 4 bases from J, leaving 7 bases between.

The V call is TRBV19, the J call TRBJ1-2; unclear D gene. The CDR3 length is 14 residues. Germline values: CDR1 LNHDA, CDR2 SQIVND (reference sequence). V was trimmed by 1 base and J by 7 bases, leaving 13 bases between them. The DNA of the CDR3 is TGTGCCAGTAGTATAGTGGGCAGGATGCGTGGCTACACCTTC. Translation: CASSIVGRMRGYTF.

The rearrangement uses TRBV30 and TRBJ2-1; 9 nucleotides agree with TRBD1. Germline assignment: CDR1 GTSNPN and CDR2 SVGIG (reference sequence). The CDR3 is 14 amino acids. The J segment lost 4 bases and the V segment lost 8 bases, leaving 9 bases of the junction unmatched. The CDR3 DNA sequence: TGTGCCCATAATACAGGGGGCGCGTACAATGAGCAGTTCTTC. Protein product: CAHNTGGAYNEQFF.

A few counts support this clone. The gene calls are TRBV7-9 and TRBJ2-3; D uncertain. Germline assignment: CDR1 SEHNR and CDR2 FQNEAQ (reference sequence). The CDR3 contains 15 residues. Trimming took 5 bases from V and 1 from J, leaving 13 bases between them. The CDR3 sequence is CASSRSVVGTDTQYF. The DNA of the CDR3 is TGTGCCAGCAGCCGGTCGGTAGTGGGCACAGATACGCAGTATTTT.

The genes are TRBV19 and TRBJ2-1; D may match TRBD1 or TRBD2 (5 bases each). From germline, CDR1 is LNHDA and CDR2 SQIVND (reference sequence). V lost 0 bases, J lost 6 bases, and 6 bases lay in between. The CDR3 sequence is 13 residues long. CDR3 DNA sequence: TGTGCCAGTAGTATAGAGAGGGGCAATGAGCAGTTCTTC. It encodes CASSIERGNEQFF.

This clone was recorded only once. The chain recombines TRBV6-5 with TRBJ2-1, with TRBD2 identical over 9 bases. Germline loops: CDR1 MNHEY, CDR2 SVGAGI. Trimming removed 6 bases from V and 3 bases from J; junction bases left unmatched: 6. The CDR3 loop spans 15 amino acids. In DNA, the CDR3 is TGTGCCAGCAGGGAGGCGGGGGGGTTCTACAATGAGCAGTTCTTC. Amino acids: CASREAGGFYNEQFF.

The V and J genes are TRBV7-6 and TRBJ1-1; D is possibly TRBD1 (5 bases). CDR1 is SGHVS and CDR2 is FNYEAQ in the germline V gene. This CDR3 has 16 residues. Trimming stripped 2 bases from V and 5 bases from J, with 18 bases between. CDR3 coding DNA: TGTGCCAGCAGCTTATCGGTAGGGGCCTTTGTGACTGAAGCTTTCTTT. Translated, it gives CASSLSVGAFVTEAFF. The complete variable domain, with remaining parts taken from reference TRBV7-6 and TRBJ1-1, reads GAGVSQSPRYKVTKRGQDVALRCDPISGHVSLYWYRQALGQGPEFLTYFNYEAQQDKSGLPNDRFSAERPEGSISTLTIQRTEQRDSAMYRCASSLSVGAFVTEAFFGQGTRLTVV.